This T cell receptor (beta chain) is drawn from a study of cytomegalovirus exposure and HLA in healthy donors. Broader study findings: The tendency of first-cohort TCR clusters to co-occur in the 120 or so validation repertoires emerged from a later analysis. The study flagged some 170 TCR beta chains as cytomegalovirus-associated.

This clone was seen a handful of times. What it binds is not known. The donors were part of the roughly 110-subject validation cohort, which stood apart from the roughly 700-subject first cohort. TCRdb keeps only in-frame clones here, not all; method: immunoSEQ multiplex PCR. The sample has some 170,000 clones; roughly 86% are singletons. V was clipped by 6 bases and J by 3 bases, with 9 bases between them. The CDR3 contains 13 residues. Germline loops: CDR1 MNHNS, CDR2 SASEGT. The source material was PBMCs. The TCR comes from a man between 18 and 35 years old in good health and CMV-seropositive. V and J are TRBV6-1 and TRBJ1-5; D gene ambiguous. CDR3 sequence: CASSRLVNQPQHF. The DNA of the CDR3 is TGTGCCAGCAGCCGACTAGTCAATCAGCCCCAGCATTTT.